The source of this T cell receptor beta chain is a study of regulatory T cells in long-lasting Graves disease. With iRepertoire HTBI primers and Arm-PCR of CDR3 regions, TCR beta libraries were built. TCRdb independently ran MiXCR on the multiplex PCR reads; one entry per CDR3 protein. The profile shows roughly 410,000 distinct CDR3 sequences, roughly 15% of them singletons. This clonotype occurred many times. V was pared by 6 bases and J by 4 bases, with 14 bases of the junction left unmatched. CDR1 and CDR2 from the germline V gene are WSHSY and SAAADI. CDR3 size: 16 residues. Stated time point: newly diagnosed GD, antithyroid drugs for less than 3 months. The authors made the TCR library using RNA they extracted from PBMCs. This sample was shared with a second study, whose subject was T cells in Graves' hyperthyroidism and ophthalmopathy.

The sample consisted of peripheral blood mononuclear cells (PBMCs), taken at new diagnosis, from a patient treated with antithyroid drugs. The V and J genes are TRBV10-2 and TRBJ1-1, with TRBD1 matching over 7 bases. This TCR was sampled from a woman between 40 and 55 years old with Graves disease. The CDR3 sequence: CASRPLSGTAITEAFF. The CDR3 DNA follows: TGCGCCAGCAGACCCCTGTCCGGGACAGCCATCACTGAAGCTTTCTTT.